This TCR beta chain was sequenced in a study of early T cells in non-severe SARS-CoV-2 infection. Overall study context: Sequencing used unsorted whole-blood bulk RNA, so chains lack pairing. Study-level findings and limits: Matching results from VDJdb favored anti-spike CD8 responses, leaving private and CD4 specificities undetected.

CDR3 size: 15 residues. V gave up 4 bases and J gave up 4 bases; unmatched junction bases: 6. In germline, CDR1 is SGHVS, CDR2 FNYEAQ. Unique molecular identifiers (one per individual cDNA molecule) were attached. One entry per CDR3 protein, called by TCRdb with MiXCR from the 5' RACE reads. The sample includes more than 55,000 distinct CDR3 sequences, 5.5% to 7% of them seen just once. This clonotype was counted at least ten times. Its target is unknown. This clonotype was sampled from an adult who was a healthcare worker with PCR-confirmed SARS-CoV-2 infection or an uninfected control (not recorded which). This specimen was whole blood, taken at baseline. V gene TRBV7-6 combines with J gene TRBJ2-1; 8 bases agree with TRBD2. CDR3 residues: CASSSASGSYNEQFF. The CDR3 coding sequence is TGTGCCAGCAGCTCCGCCAGCGGGAGTTACAATGAGCAGTTCTTC.